The 10 T cell receptor beta chains listed next were all sequenced from one sample in a study of human T cells and chemical hapten exposure (dated by TCRdb to the early 2020s). The time point label of this sample denotes: healthy volunteer bleed at 6 weeks. Total RNA was extracted from unfractionated whole blood that had been collected in Tempus Blood RNA tubes. Preparation of the library involved RACE. Sequencing used a NextSeq 500. The public reads were reanalyzed by TCRdb: fastp trimming at Q25, MiXCR alignment, in-frame beta chains only. Entries are consolidated by CDR3 protein sequence, retaining the most common genes and DNA. The sample has 70,000 to 95,000 distinct CDR3 sequences on record, over 6.5% of them singletons. The ten largest clones capture 1.7% of the sample. The sequenced material came from whole blood. The source of these receptors is a female donor in good health. Some clones in this sample may be carry-over from other donors' samples.

Points on this clonotype: One end of the junction varies from germline; a read error may be responsible. V and J are TRBV7-6 and TRBJ2-1, with D possibly TRBD2 on 5 matching bases. Germline CDR1 SGHVS, CDR2 FNYEAQ. The CDR3 totals 14 residues. CDR3: CVSILAPQSDEQFF. The DNA of the CDR3 is TGTGTCAGCATCTTAGCGCCCCAATCCGATGAGCAGTTCTTC.

In this sample, this clonotype turned up many times. V usage is TRBV2 and J usage is TRBJ1-5; no firm D call. This CDR3 is 16 amino acids long. V lost 6 bases and J lost 7, with 22 bases in between. Germline CDR1 reads SNHLY; CDR2 reads FYNNEI. The CDR3, as DNA: TGTGCCAGCAGGTCGCGGGAACCTGGGCCCTGGCAGCCCCAGCATTTT. Residues: CASRSREPGPWQPQHF.

The CDR3 spells CASSEARARLNTEAFF. As DNA, the CDR3 is TGTGCCAGCAGTGAAGCTAGGGCCAGATTGAACACTGAAGCTTTCTTT. The genes are TRBV6-1 and TRBJ1-1; no definite D call. V was shortened by 0 bases and J by 0 bases, with 11 bases between the two germline ends. The germline CDR1 and CDR2 sequences are MNHNS and SASEGT. The CDR3 totals 16 residues.

This clonotype has a count of ten or more. This sequence joins TRBV4-1 and TRBJ2-7; D is unclear. The CDR3 is 13 residues long. Looked up from germline, CDR1 is MGHRA and CDR2 is YSYEKL. Trimming removed 2 bases from V and 2 bases from J, with 7 bases in between. The CDR3 protein is CASSQRETYEQYF. The CDR3 nucleotides are TGCGCCAGCAGCCAAAGAGAAACCTACGAGCAGTACTTC.

There are a few counts of this clonotype. The rearrangement joins TRBV12-3 or TRBV12-4 to TRBJ1-1, with a weak D call TRBD1 (6 bases). V lost 1 base, J lost 7 bases, and 10 bases lay in between. The CDR3 spans 13 residues. In DNA form, the CDR3 reads TGTGCCAGCAGTTTAGGCCAGGGGATTGAAGCTTTCTTT. Encoded protein: CASSLGQGIEAFF.

The chain has TRBV6-6 and TRBJ2-2; weak D call: TRBD2 (6 bases). Germline CDR1 is MNHNY and CDR2 is SVGAGI (reference sequence). This CDR3 has 17 residues. The V end lost 2 bases, the J end lost 0 bases, and 13 bases lay between the germline ends. CDR3 sequence reads: CASSYGGQAANTGELFF. CDR3 sequence (DNA): TGTGCCAGCAGTTACGGAGGGCAGGCCGCGAACACCGGGGAGCTGTTTTTT.

In this sample, this clonotype turned up many times. The chain is built from TRBV28 and TRBJ1-1; TRBD1 matches 8 bases. With 5 bases clipped from V and 4 bases from J, the junction kept 9 bases outside the gene matches. The germline CDR1 and CDR2 sequences are MDHEN and SYDVKM. The CDR3 extends over 15 amino acids. The CDR3 DNA reads TGTGCCAGCAGTCAGACAGGGGTTTGGGGCACTGAAGCTTTCTTT. Amino acid sequence: CASSQTGVWGTEAFF.

The V gene is TRBV4-3, the J gene TRBJ1-5; unclear D gene. V dropped 2 bases and J dropped 4 bases, with 6 bases sitting between them. The CDR3 runs to 13 residues. CDR1 and CDR2 (germline): LGHNA, YSLEER. In DNA, the CDR3 is TGCGCCAGCAGCCAACAGAAAAATCAGCCCCAGCATTTT. Translating it yields CASSQQKNQPQHF.

This clonotype was recorded a few times. The chain employs TRBV18 and TRBJ2-3, with TRBD2 as a possible D gene (6 bases). V lost 2 bases to trimming and J lost 0 bases, with 15 bases between them. The CDR3 runs to 17 residues. Germline V gene lookup returns CDR1 KGHSH and CDR2 LQKENI. DNA of the CDR3: TGTGCCAGCTCACCAATGGGAACCGGGACTAGCACAGATACGCAGTATTTT. This gives the protein CASSPMGTGTSTDTQYF.

This clonotype was recorded at least ten times. The rearrangement uses TRBV5-1 and TRBJ1-1; D not resolved. Germline V gives CDR1 SGHRS, CDR2 YFSETQ. The CDR3 has 13 amino acids. The ends were cut back, 4 bases at V and 5 bases at J, with 12 bases in the middle. The CDR3 protein is CASSVTPGTEAFF. CDR3 bases: TGCGCCAGCAGCGTGACTCCGGGGACTGAAGCTTTCTTT.